This TCR beta chain appears in the sequencing data of a study of T cells after yellow fever vaccination. Study details: In the case of low-cell-number fractions, SMART-Seq v4 Ultra Low Input was used for preparation.

5'RACE template switching produced TCR cDNA carrying a universal primer site and UMIs. TCRdb analysed the 5' RACE reads with MiXCR anew, one entry per CDR3 protein. This repertoire shows just under 600,000 distinct CDR3 sequences, about 14% found once; its top ten account for over 12%. This clonotype showed up just a few times. A read error may account for a junction end that differs from germline. In germline, CDR1 is SEHNR, CDR2 FQNEAQ (reference sequence). CDR3 length: 15 residues. The gene calls are TRBV7-9 and TRBJ1-5, with D uncertain. This specimen consisted of PBMCs, obtained on the day of the yellow fever booster vaccination. This clonotype was obtained from a man younger than 40 who received the YFV17D yellow fever vaccine. The CDR3 DNA reads as TGTGCCAGCAGCATAGCCGGGCAGGGCAATCAGCCCCAGCATTTT. This sequence encodes CASSIAGQGNQPQHF.